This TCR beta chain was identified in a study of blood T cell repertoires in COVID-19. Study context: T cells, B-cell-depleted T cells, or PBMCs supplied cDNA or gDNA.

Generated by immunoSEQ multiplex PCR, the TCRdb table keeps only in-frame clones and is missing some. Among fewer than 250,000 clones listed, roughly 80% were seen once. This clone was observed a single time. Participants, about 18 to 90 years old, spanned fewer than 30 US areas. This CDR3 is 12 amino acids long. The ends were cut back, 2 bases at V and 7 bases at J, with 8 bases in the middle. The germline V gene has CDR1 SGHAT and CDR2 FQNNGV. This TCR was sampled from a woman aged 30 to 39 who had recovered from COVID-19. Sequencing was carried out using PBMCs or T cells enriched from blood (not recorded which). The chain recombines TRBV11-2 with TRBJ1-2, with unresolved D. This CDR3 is CASSLLFLGYTF. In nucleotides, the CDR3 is TGTGCCAGCAGCTTATTGTTCCTTGGCTACACCTTC.